This entry lists 22 T cell receptor beta chains sequenced from one sample in a study of cytomegalovirus exposure and HLA in healthy donors. The study ran its PCR with 60 Vbeta and 13 Jbeta primers. Clones were read by immunoSEQ multiplex PCR, and TCRdb kept only the in-frame ones, dropping some. The sample includes roughly 130,000 clones, 65% to 80% of them seen just once. The specimen sequenced was PBMCs. The receptors were gathered from a human donor in good health.

The chain links TRBV28 to TRBJ1-2; 8 nucleotides align to TRBD1. This CDR3 contains 14 residues. V shed 5 bases, J shed 8 bases, and the junction held 10 bases outside the gene matches. Per the germline V gene, CDR1 is MDHEN and CDR2 is SYDVKM. The DNA of the CDR3 is TGTGCCAGCAGTCCCCCAGGACAGGGAGGCGGCTACACCTTC. Encoded protein: CASSPPGQGGGYTF.

The V and J genes are TRBV9 and TRBJ2-1, with TRBD2 matching over 10 bases. The germline gives CDR1 SGDLS, CDR2 YYNGEE. Germline trimming cut 0 bases from V and 3 bases from J; bases unmatched to any gene: 6. This CDR3 comprises 17 residues. The CDR3 spells CASSVELAGVFYNEQFF. In DNA form, the CDR3 reads TGTGCCAGCAGCGTAGAGCTAGCGGGGGTCTTCTACAATGAGCAGTTCTTC.

The rearrangement links TRBV7-9 to TRBJ1-1, with 10 positions matching TRBD1. V gave up 5 bases and J gave up 2 bases; unmatched junction bases: 5. The length of the CDR3 is 15 residues. From germline, CDR1 is SEHNR and CDR2 FQNEAQ (reference sequence). CDR3 region: CASSRGQGQNTEAFF. The CDR3 DNA reads as TGTGCCAGCAGCCGGGGACAGGGGCAAAACACTGAAGCTTTCTTT.

The rearrangement links TRBV5-1 to TRBJ2-1, with 10 nucleotides matching TRBD1. V lost 4 bases and J lost 5; bases outside the gene matches: 6. The CDR3 sequence is 15 residues long. From germline, CDR1 is SGHRS and CDR2 YFSETQ. CDR3 in amino acids: CASSGGTGENNEQFF. In nucleotides, the CDR3 is TGCGCCAGCAGCGGAGGGACAGGGGAAAACAATGAGCAGTTCTTC.

The J gene is TRBJ1-6, the V gene TRBV18; D is unclear. The CDR3 runs 17 residues. CDR1 is KGHSH, CDR2 LQKENI, per germline. Deletions cut 3 bases from V and 0 bases from J, with 12 bases between. CDR3 residues: CASSPSSQSSYNSPLHF. CDR3 DNA sequence: TGTGCCAGCTCACCTAGTTCACAGAGCTCCTATAATTCACCCCTCCACTTT.

This clone was found a few times. This chain connects TRBV6-6 to TRBJ1-5, with D unresolved. The CDR3 extends over 15 amino acids. Looked up from germline, CDR1 is MNHNY and CDR2 is SVGAGI (reference sequence). Trimming stripped 6 bases from V and 1 base from J, with 13 bases between. The CDR3: CASSYTGESNQPQHF. CDR3 sequence (DNA): TGTGCCAGCAGCTATACCGGGGAAAGCAATCAGCCCCAGCATTTT.

There are a few counts of this clone. The V and J genes are TRBV28 and TRBJ1-1; tentatively, D is TRBD1 (5 bases). Germline-derived CDR1 and CDR2 are MDHEN and SYDVKM. Trimming pared 7 bases from V and 1 base from J, leaving 16 bases between. The length of the CDR3 is 15 residues. The CDR3 reads CASTPDGHPNTEAFF. CDR3 bases: TGTGCCAGCACCCCCGACGGACACCCGAACACTGAAGCTTTCTTT.

Worth noting for this clone: The conserved closing phenylalanine or tryptophan is absent in this CDR3, likely reflecting a read error. The DNA is left out, because the CDR3 cannot be placed on it with certainty; the CDR3 is given as TCRdb lists it. This chain connects TRBV28 to TRBJ1-5; the D call TRBD1 from the table was never checked on the DNA. The germline CDR1 and CDR2 sequences are MDHEN and SYDVKM. The CDR3 spans 12 amino acids, including both terminal residues. CDR3 in amino acids: CASSLVGARKDL.

This sequence joins TRBV5-4 and TRBJ1-6, with 7 bases lining up with TRBD1. The CDR3 length is 15 residues. Germline V lookup: CDR1 SGHNT, CDR2 YYREEE (reference sequence). The V segment lost 2 bases and the J segment 11 bases; nucleotides outside the gene matches: 10. DNA for the CDR3: TGTGCCAGCAGCTTTTCGCAGGGGGGTCTAGCACCCCTCCACTTT. Amino acids: CASSFSQGGLAPLHF.

The chain combines TRBV27 with TRBJ1-6, with no clear D. This CDR3 has 16 residues. Trimming shortened V by 5 bases and J by 1 base, and 12 bases separated the two germline ends. From germline, CDR1 is MNHEY and CDR2 SMNVEV (reference sequence). DNA for the CDR3: TGTGCCAGCAGTGCGTCGGGTGGGTCCTATAATTCACCCCTCCACTTT. This sequence encodes CASSASGGSYNSPLHF.

The chain has TRBV4-2 and TRBJ2-7; 10 bases fit TRBD2. Germline CDR1 and CDR2: LGHNA and YNFKEQ. Losses at the gene ends were 4 bases for V and 3 bases for J; bases not matched to a gene: 6. CDR3 length: 15 residues. The CDR3 DNA reads TGTGCCAGCAGCCCAGCAGCGGGGGGGGTCTACGAGCAGTACTTC. Protein product: CASSPAAGGVYEQYF.

The V and J genes are TRBV5-1 and TRBJ1-4; D ambiguous. Trimming shortened V by 1 base and J by 4 bases, and 8 bases separated the two germline ends. The CDR3 covers 14 residues. Germline CDR1 and CDR2: SGHRS and YFSETQ. CDR3: CASSLSELNEKLFF. The CDR3 DNA reads TGCGCCAGCAGCTTGTCGGAGCTTAATGAAAAACTGTTTTTT.

This rearrangement joins TRBV2 to TRBJ2-3; D possibly corresponds to TRBD2 (7 bases). This CDR3 is built from 13 residues. V was shortened by 7 bases and J by 5 bases, with 13 bases between the two germline ends. Germline CDR1 is SNHLY and CDR2 is FYNNEI. CDR3 in DNA: TGTGCCAGCAAGGGGGGGGCGAGAGATACGCAGTATTTT. It is translated as CASKGGARDTQYF. Complete variable domain (other parts from reference TRBV2 and TRBJ2-3): EPEVTQTPSHQVTQMGQEVILRCVPISNHLYFYWYRQILGQKVEFLVSFYNNEISEKSEIFDDQFSVERPDGSNFTLKIRSTKLEDSAMYFCASKGGARDTQYFGPGTRLTVL.

This clone was observed once. The chain recombines TRBV9 with TRBJ1-2; the D is unclear. The CDR3 is 13 residues long. CDR1 SGDLS and CDR2 YYNGEE come from the germline V gene. Trimming removed 6 bases from V and 2 bases from J, with 11 bases in between. Here the CDR3 reads CASTAAVNYGYTF. In DNA form, the CDR3 reads TGTGCCAGCACCGCGGCAGTCAACTATGGCTACACCTTC.

This chain joins TRBV6-1 and TRBJ2-7; tentatively, D is TRBD2 (6 bases). The germline V gene encodes CDR1 MNHNS and CDR2 SASEGT. The V end lost 10 bases, the J end lost 7 bases, and 11 bases lay between the germline ends. The length of the CDR3 is 10 residues. The CDR3 DNA sequence: TGTGCCACCCAGGCGGGGGAGCAGTACTTC. Translation: CATQAGEQYF.

The V and J genes are TRBV2 and TRBJ2-7, with D possibly TRBD2 on 6 matching bases. V lost 7 bases and J 6 bases, leaving 19 bases between the germline ends. Looked up from germline, CDR1 is SNHLY and CDR2 is FYNNEI. This CDR3 spans 14 amino acids. CDR3 sequence (DNA): TGTGCCAGCATCCGCGACTCCACCGGGGGCGAGCAGTACTTC. As protein: CASIRDSTGGEQYF.

The rearrangement joins TRBV6-5 to TRBJ2-7; possible D gene TRBD2, 7 bases. This CDR3 has 15 residues. Germline loops: CDR1 MNHEY, CDR2 SVGAGI. Trimming cost V 2 bases and J 3 bases, with 14 bases left between them. CDR3 sequence (DNA): TGTGCCAGCAGTTACGGGGGCGGGGGAGGCTACGAGCAGTACTTC. Its translation is CASSYGGGGGYEQYF.

The gene calls are TRBV5-4 and TRBJ1-3; D perhaps matches TRBD1 (5 bases). V was pared by 4 bases and J by 6 bases, with 17 bases between. From germline, CDR1 is SGHNT and CDR2 YYREEE (reference sequence). The CDR3 contains 15 residues. This CDR3 reads CASSQVSGGENTIYF. CDR3 in DNA: TGTGCCAGCAGCCAAGTTAGCGGGGGGGAAAACACCATATATTTT.

Worth noting for this clone: Other DNA sequences from this sample encode an identical CDR3 as well. The chain couples TRBV4-1 to TRBJ2-7; TRBD1 agrees at 8 bases. The junction had 10 bases not matched to a gene; V was cut back by 0 bases and J by 3 bases. Germline lookup yields CDR1 MGHRA and CDR2 YSYEKL. The CDR3 covers 17 residues. DNA of the CDR3: TGCGCCAGCAGCCAAGAAGCGGCGGGACAGGCGTTCTACGAGCAGTACTTC. This sequence encodes CASSQEAAGQAFYEQYF.

The gene calls are TRBV4-1 and TRBJ1-4; 8 bases align to TRBD1. The CDR3 length is 16 residues. Germline V gene lookup returns CDR1 MGHRA and CDR2 YSYEKL. The J segment lost 5 bases and the V segment lost 0 bases, leaving 5 bases of the junction unmatched. CDR3 residues: CASSQDVRDRNEKLFF. CDR3 in DNA: TGCGCCAGCAGCCAAGACGTTCGGGACAGGAATGAAAAACTGTTTTTT.

The rearrangement joins TRBV27 to TRBJ2-2, with D possibly matching TRBD1 (6 bases). Trimming pared 7 bases from V and 1 base from J, leaving 16 bases between. The germline CDR1 and CDR2 sequences are MNHEY and SMNVEV (reference sequence). The CDR3 sequence is 16 residues long. CDR3 nucleotide sequence: TGTGCCAGCACCGTCGTGGGGGCGGAGAACACCGGGGAGCTGTTTTTT. Protein: CASTVVGAENTGELFF.

The genes are TRBV29-1 and TRBJ1-2, with TRBD1 matching 9 bases. Germline trimming cut 7 bases from V and 7 bases from J; bases unmatched to any gene: 7. Germline loops: CDR1 SQVTM, CDR2 ANQGSEA. The length of the CDR3 is 12 residues. CDR3 residues: CSAELQGAGYTF. The CDR3 DNA follows: TGCAGCGCCGAACTACAGGGGGCTGGCTACACCTTC.